Listed below are T cell receptor beta chains from one sample, sequenced in a study of regulatory T cells in long-lasting Graves disease. One entry per CDR3 protein, called by TCRdb with MiXCR from the multiplex PCR reads. The sample yields more than 300,000 distinct CDR3 sequences, around 20% seen once. The sample consisted of peripheral blood mononuclear cells (PBMCs), taken when the disease was refractory, from a patient treated with antithyroid drugs. The receptor source for this set is a female donor with Graves disease. Each CDR3 is given without its conserved first and last residue.

v_call	j_call	cdr3_aa
TRBV5-1	TRBJ1-1	ASSLDPTDPPEAF
TRBV20-1	TRBJ1-2	SANTGNYGYT
TRBV4-1	TRBJ1-6	ASSQDLTDNSPLH
TRBV12-3/TRBV12-4	TRBJ1-5	ASSLTGQTQPQH
TRBV19	TRBJ1-6	ASRGQGEGSPLH
TRBV4-1	TRBJ2-7	ASSQDSSGSSYKQY
TRBV28	TRBJ2-7	ASSFLPKSYEQY
TRBV29-1	TRBJ2-7	SVSRGGDEQY
TRBV20-1	TRBJ1-1	SARDPRTGTEAF
TRBV4-3	TRBJ2-7	ASSQGLANEQY
TRBV6-2/TRBV6-3	TRBJ2-5	ASSPTTVSQY
TRBV12-3/TRBV12-4	TRBJ2-7	ASSFGIQRGSYEQY
TRBV20-1	TRBJ1-2	SADLRGSEGYT
TRBV18	TRBJ1-2	ASRDSVYGYT
TRBV29-1	TRBJ1-2	SVNLRRTDYGYT
TRBV12-3/TRBV12-4	TRBJ1-4	ASGTRGSTNEKLF
TRBV5-1	TRBJ2-7	ASSPTSGRALVEQY
TRBV6-1	TRBJ1-1	ASSRTGTANTEAF
TRBV20-1	TRBJ2-7	SARTSGTLSYEQY
TRBV19	TRBJ1-1	ASTWSTDTEAF
TRBV7-2	TRBJ1-5	ASSSEKRGGGEPQH
TRBV28	TRBJ1-5	ASSLFRTEDQPQH
TRBV19	TRBJ1-2	ASSGGVRAYGYT
TRBV7-9	TRBJ2-7	ASSSPISSYEQY
TRBV27	TRBJ1-1	ASSPSEGAGAF
TRBV20-1	TRBJ2-3	SASPGAIGTDTQY
TRBV2	TRBJ1-1	ASSVNIQTSNTEAF
TRBV6-4	TRBJ2-2	ASSSQQNTGELF
TRBV6-1	TRBJ1-3	ASRTGTWINTIY
TRBV2	TRBJ1-1	ASIPGGVGTEAF
TRBV18	TRBJ1-6	VSSPDRIVNNSPLH
TRBV7-9	TRBJ2-5	ASTATGGLETQY
TRBV18	TRBJ2-7	ASSPILSRYPYEQY
TRBV6-1	TRBJ2-2	ASRETGANTGELF
TRBV10-2	TRBJ2-7	ASSDRAGYYEQY
TRBV6-1	TRBJ1-5	ATQLRSGSNQPQH
TRBV7-2	TRBJ1-2	ASSWTRGAMAGYGYT
TRBV6-1	TRBJ1-4	ASHNEKLF
TRBV20-1	TRBJ2-1	SARESRATYNEQF
TRBV6-1	TRBJ2-6	ASSPTGVSGANVLT
TRBV28	TRBJ1-1	ASEIPRTEAF
TRBV29-1	TRBJ1-2	SVVLNYGYT
TRBV10-3	TRBJ2-5	AISEGGLQETQY
TRBV7-2	TRBJ2-2	ASSFRGRRGTNTGELF
TRBV9	TRBJ1-1	ASSLAPGQGNTEAF
TRBV28	TRBJ2-7	ASRGQGRNEQY
TRBV5-8	TRBJ1-2	ASSLEGGTVYGYT
TRBV14	TRBJ1-1	ASSQARGINTEAF
TRBV6-5	TRBJ1-6	ASSSERRQGHVSPLH